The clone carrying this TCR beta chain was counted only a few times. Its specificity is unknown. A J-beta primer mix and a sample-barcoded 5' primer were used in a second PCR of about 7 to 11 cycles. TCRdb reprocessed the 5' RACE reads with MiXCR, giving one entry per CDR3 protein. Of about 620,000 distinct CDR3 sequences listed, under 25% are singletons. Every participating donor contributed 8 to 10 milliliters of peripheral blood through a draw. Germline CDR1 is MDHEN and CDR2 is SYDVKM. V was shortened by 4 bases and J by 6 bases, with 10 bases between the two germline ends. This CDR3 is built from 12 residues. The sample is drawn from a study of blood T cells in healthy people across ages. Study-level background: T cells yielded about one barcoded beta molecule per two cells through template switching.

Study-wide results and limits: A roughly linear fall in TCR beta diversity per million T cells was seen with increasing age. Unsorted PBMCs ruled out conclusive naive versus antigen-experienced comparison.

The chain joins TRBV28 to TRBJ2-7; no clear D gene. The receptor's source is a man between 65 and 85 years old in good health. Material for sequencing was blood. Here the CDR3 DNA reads TGTGCCAGCAGTTCCGAGGATCTCGAGCAGTACTTC. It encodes CASSSEDLEQYF.